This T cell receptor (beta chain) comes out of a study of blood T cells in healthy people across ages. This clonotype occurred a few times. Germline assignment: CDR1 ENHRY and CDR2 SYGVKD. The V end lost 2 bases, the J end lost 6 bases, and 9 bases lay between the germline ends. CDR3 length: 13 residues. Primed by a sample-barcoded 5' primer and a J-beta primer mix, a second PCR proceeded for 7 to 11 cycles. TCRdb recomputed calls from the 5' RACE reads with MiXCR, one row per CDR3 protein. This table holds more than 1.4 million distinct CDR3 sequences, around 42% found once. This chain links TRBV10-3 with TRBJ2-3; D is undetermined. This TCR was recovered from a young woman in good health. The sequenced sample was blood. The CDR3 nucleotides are TGTGCCATCAGTGAGGATTTGCGGGATACGCAGTATTTT. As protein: CAISEDLRDTQYF.